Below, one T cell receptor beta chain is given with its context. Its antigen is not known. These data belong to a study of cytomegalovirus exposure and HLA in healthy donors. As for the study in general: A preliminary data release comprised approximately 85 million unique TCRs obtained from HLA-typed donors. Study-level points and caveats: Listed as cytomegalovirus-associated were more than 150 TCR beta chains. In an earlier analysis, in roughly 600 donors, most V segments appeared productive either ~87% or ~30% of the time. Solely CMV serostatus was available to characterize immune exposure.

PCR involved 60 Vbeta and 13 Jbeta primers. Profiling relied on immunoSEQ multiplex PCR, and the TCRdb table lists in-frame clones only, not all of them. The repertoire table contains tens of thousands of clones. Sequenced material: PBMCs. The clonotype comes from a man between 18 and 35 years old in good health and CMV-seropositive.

CDR3 sequence reads: CASSLGGEKLFF. DNA of the CDR3: TGTGCCAGCAGCTTGGGGGGTGAAAAACTGTTTTTT. The chain is built from TRBV13 and TRBJ1-4; a possible D gene is TRBD1 (5 bases). Trimming stripped 3 bases from V and 7 bases from J, with 6 bases between. This CDR3 is built from 12 residues. Germline V lookup: CDR1 PRHDT, CDR2 FYEKMQ (reference sequence). Full variable domain (remainder filled in from reference TRBV13 and TRBJ1-4): AAGVIQSPRHLIKEKRETATLKCYPIPRHDTVYWYQQGPGQDPQFLISFYEKMQSDKGSIPDRFSAQQFSDYHSELNMSSLELGDSALYFCASSLGGEKLFFGSGTQLSVL.